This TCR beta chain stems from a study of regulatory T cells in long-lasting Graves disease. With 5 bases removed from V and 5 bases from J, the gap between germline ends came to 15 bases. The CDR3 has 14 amino acids. As for time point: persistent/refractory GD, antithyroid drugs over 5 years with positive TRAb. The TCR library used RNA extracted from PBMCs. Study results and limitations: Segments TRBV28, TRBJ1-2 and TRBJ2-5 showed preferential usage in persistent disease. Newly diagnosed patients had higher TCR diversity than persistent Graves' patients did. Study was limited to peripheral blood, excluding thyroid tissue. Whereas new patients shared 1,000 or so public clonotypes, persistent patients shared more, at about 3,000.

The sample holds many counts of this clonotype. Its target is unknown. Both iRepertoire HTBI primers and Arm-PCR of CDR3 regions were used to build the TCR beta libraries. MiXCR, applied by TCRdb to the multiplex PCR reads, yields one record per CDR3 protein. The data contain 700,000 or so distinct CDR3 sequences, about 32% of them singletons. The J gene is TRBJ1-1, the V gene TRBV12-3 or TRBV12-4; a weak D match, TRBD1 (5 bases). Sequencing was performed on peripheral blood mononuclear cells (PBMCs), taken when the disease was refractory, from a patient treated with antithyroid drugs. This receptor was taken from a female donor with Graves disease. DNA of the CDR3: TGTGCCAGCAGTGGCACAGGCGGCCCAACTGAAGCTTTCTTT. Translation gives CASSGTGGPTEAFF.